In its sample, the clone carrying this T cell receptor beta chain was seen a few times. The target antigen is unknown. The germline V and J ends were trimmed by 0 bases and 0 bases, with 10 bases remaining between them. The germline gives CDR1 SGDLS, CDR2 YYNGEE. CDR3 length: 16 residues. The sample belongs to a study of beta chain features in type 1 diabetes. General study findings and limits: Type 1 diabetes patients had fewer VDJ junction insertions and more deletions. In all four CD4+ subsets, TCRB CDR3 length was significantly, moderately reduced in type 1 diabetes.

Expressed TCRB transcripts were sequenced, since all the RNA that had been isolated was reverse transcribed. Naive, central memory and regulatory T cell samples yielded around 3.5 million reads on average. Using immunoSEQ multiplex PCR, the repertoire was profiled, and TCRdb retains in-frame clones only, with some absent. Of roughly 300,000 clones detected, around 13% appear once; the ten largest clones hold approximately 7%. V gene TRBV9 combines with J gene TRBJ2-1; tentatively, D is TRBD2 (5 bases). This receptor was identified in a man aged 25 to 45 in good health. Sequenced sample: central memory CD4+ T cells from blood. The CDR3, as DNA: TGTGCCAGCAGCGTAGCTAGCAGCTCCTCCTACAATGAGCAGTTCTTC. Residues: CASSVASSSSYNEQFF.